This T cell receptor (beta chain) was identified in a study of radiation and T cells in renal cell carcinoma (dated by TCRdb to between 2020 and 2021). Turning to the overall study: In total, 50 to 55 samples, comprising 26 tumors and some 27 peripheral blood samples, were subjected to TCR beta sequencing. The final blood draw took place at 4 weeks after radiation, the same time as nephrectomy. Across all 50 or so samples, 4,016,671 unique CDR3 nucleotide sequences, encoding 2,658,974 unique CDR3 amino acid sequences, were identified. The investigation overall reported the following: Effects of radiation dose or scheduling on the TCR repertoire could not be addressed with the single-armed trial design. Top tumor clonotypes rose in blood from baseline to 2 weeks post-radiation, then contracted by 4 weeks, suggesting transient expansion of tumor-resident clones. Because pretreatment tumor biopsies were not available, the study could not determine whether clonotypes were already present within the tumor at baseline. Dynamics of the blood repertoire were not tracked past 4 weeks after treatment.

Per the publication, the time point label means: blood 4 weeks post-SBRT, at nephrectomy. The sample's treatment or condition label, decoded: 15 Gy SBRT to primary tumor, nephrectomy 4 weeks later. Samples came from a clinical trial, in which primary renal cell carcinomas received 15 Gy stereotactic body radiation therapy followed by nephrectomy 4 weeks later. To follow tumor-enriched clonotypes, serial peripheral blood was collected from radiation-treated patients at baseline and at 2 weeks and 4 weeks after SBRT. All patients had renal cell carcinoma with clear cell pathology. Genomic DNA for TCR sequencing was prepared using the QIAamp DNA Blood Mini Kit (Qiagen). Samples were included in the analyses only if all quality control checks were passed. About this clone itself: Its cognate antigen has yet to be identified. The input lacks base qualities; no much larger clone sits a single base away.

Following the manufacturer's recommendations, the immunoSEQ kit was used to generate TCR beta libraries from genomic DNA. To prepare the libraries, a first multiplex PCR with proprietary primers was run, followed by a second PCR that added unique barcodes, and a bead cleanup was done after each round. A positive control reaction and a negative control reaction, both provided in the kit, were run with every batch of samples. The final libraries were assessed on an Agilent 4200 TapeStation D1000 ScreenTape, pooled by volume, and quantified by qPCR. Sequencing ran on an Illumina NextSeq500 with a MidOutput 150-cycle cartridge, using 156 Read1 and 15 Index1 cycles with kit custom primers. The pooled library was loaded at 0.75 to 1 pM, with an approximately 20% PhiX control spiked in. Regarding the original processing steps: The vendor-processed data were analyzed in R, and a clonotype was defined as all T cells that share the same CDR3 nucleotide sequence. In the clone abundance analyses, frequencies were normalized to the 10,000 most abundant clones in each sample. Public T cell clones, which averaged fewer than five per sample, were excluded before analysis. Tumor-enriched and baseline blood-enriched clonotypes were defined by at least a 32-fold difference in abundance between compartments. A beta-binomial differential abundance model was used to identify clonotypes that expanded or contracted between blood time points. Tumor-blood repertoire similarity was measured with the Baroni-Urbani and Buser coefficient, and group comparisons used two-tailed Wilcoxon tests in R. Sourced from immuneACCESS, this table was stored by TCRdb with only in-frame sequences that have V and J called. A share of the clones is absent; for the studies checked, an unresolved V gene accounts for under half, and the remainder has no known explanation. The D gene and trimming were derived from the DNA, and the V and J assignments and clone size from that table. In all, the sample holds about 43,000 clones, and around four fifths of those were seen once. The top ten constitute 27% of the sample.

The source was blood, collected from a patient whose treatment included radiotherapy and nephrectomy. The receptor was derived from a woman in her 70s with renal cell carcinoma.

For the CDR3, the sequence is CASSYSGSSGNTIYF. In nucleotide form, the sequence is TGTGCCAGCAGTTACTCGGGCAGCTCTGGAAACACCATATATTTT. The sequence is built from TRBV6-5 and TRBJ1-3, with the D gene too uncertain to name. The CDR3 sequence holds 15 residues, the cysteine and phenylalanine included. Only the CDR3 portion is preserved as DNA: 45 bases, with reading frame beginning at the first base. Trimming removed 0 bases from V and 0 bases from J, leaving 6 bases between the germline ends. Via the germline V gene, CDR1 is MNHEY and CDR2 SVGAGI.